The next 2 T cell receptor beta chains were all read from a single sample in a study of cytomegalovirus exposure and HLA in healthy donors. The PCR had 60 Vbeta and 13 Jbeta primers. Assay used: immunoSEQ multiplex PCR; TCRdb lists only in-frame clones, some missing. Of 150,000 to 200,000 clones in the sample, 65% to 85% were seen once. Sequencing input: PBMCs. The receptors originated from a woman in her twenties or thirties in good health and CMV-seropositive.

This clone was observed a single time. The chain links TRBV7-8 to TRBJ2-7, with 7 bases aligning to TRBD1. CDR1 and CDR2 from the germline V gene are SGHVS and FQNEAQ. After removal of 5 bases from V and 2 bases from J, the junction contained 3 bases not matched to a gene. The CDR3 totals 13 residues. The CDR3 DNA follows: TGTGCCAGCAGCAGGGGACAGACCTACGAGCAGTACTTC. Translated: CASSRGQTYEQYF.

This clone has just a few counts. The rearrangement uses TRBV27 and TRBJ1-1; no clear D gene. The CDR3 covers 13 residues. Germline V lookup: CDR1 MNHEY, CDR2 SMNVEV (reference sequence). The V and J ends lost 3 bases and 0 bases respectively, with 5 bases between them. Here the CDR3 DNA reads TGTGCCAGCAGTTTTCTTCTGAACACTGAAGCTTTCTTT. Translating it yields CASSFLLNTEAFF.